This TCR beta chain came from a study of blood T cell repertoires in COVID-19. The germline gives CDR1 MRHNA, CDR2 SNTAGT. V lost 6 bases, J lost 0 bases, and 12 bases lay in between. The CDR3 is 14 residues long. All enrollees were about 18 to 95 years old and from roughly 26 US areas. Per the study methods: Reference gene primer amplification yielded estimated nucleated cell counts. Measured with immunoSEQ multiplex PCR; TCRdb has only the in-frame clones, and not every one. From that table come the V and J calls and clone size; the DNA was used to work out D and trimming. The sample lists about 130,000 clones, approximately 86% occurring once.

The gene calls are TRBV6-4 and TRBJ2-7; tentatively, D is TRBD2 (6 bases). Sequenced input: PBMCs or T cells enriched from blood (not recorded which). The receptor comes from a woman aged 45-65 years who had recovered from COVID-19. The CDR3 DNA reads as TGTGCCAGCAGCCCCGGGACTTACTCCTACGAGCAGTACTTC. Translated, it gives CASSPGTYSYEQYF.